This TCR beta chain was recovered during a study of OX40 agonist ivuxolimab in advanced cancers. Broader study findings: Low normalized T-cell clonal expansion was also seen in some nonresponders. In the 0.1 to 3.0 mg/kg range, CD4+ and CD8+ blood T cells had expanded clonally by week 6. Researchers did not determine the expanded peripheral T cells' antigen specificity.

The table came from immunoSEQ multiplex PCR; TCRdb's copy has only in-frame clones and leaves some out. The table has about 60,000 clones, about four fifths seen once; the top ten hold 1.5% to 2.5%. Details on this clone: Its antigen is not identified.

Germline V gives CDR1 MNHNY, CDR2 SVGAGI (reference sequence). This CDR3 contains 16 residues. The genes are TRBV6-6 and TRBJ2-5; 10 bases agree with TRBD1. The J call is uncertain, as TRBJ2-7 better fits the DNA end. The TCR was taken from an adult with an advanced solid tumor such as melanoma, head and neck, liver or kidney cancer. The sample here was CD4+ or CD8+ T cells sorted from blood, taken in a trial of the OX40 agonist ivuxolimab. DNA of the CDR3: TGTGCCAGCAGTTACTCAGACAGGGGGCGCCCCTACGAGCAGTACTTC. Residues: CASSYSDRGRPYEQYF.